Each of the 4 T cell receptor beta chains below was sequenced from the same sample in a study of OX40 agonist ivuxolimab in advanced cancers. Produced via immunoSEQ multiplex PCR; TCRdb's table is partial and in-frame only. The sample includes tens of thousands of clones, roughly 91% of them seen just once. The sample in question was CD4+ or CD8+ T cells sorted from blood, obtained in a trial of the OX40 agonist ivuxolimab. The receptors derive from an adult with an advanced solid tumor such as melanoma, head and neck, liver or kidney cancer.

The V call is TRBV5-4, the J call TRBJ1-2; tentatively, D is TRBD1 (6 bases). This CDR3 contains 14 residues. V dropped 1 base and J dropped 4 bases, with 11 bases sitting between them. Germline CDR1 and CDR2: SGHNT and YYREEE (reference sequence). CDR3 nucleotide sequence: TGTGCCAGCAGCTTGACCGGACAGCCCTATGGCTACACCTTC. Translating gives CASSLTGQPYGYTF. Based on the CDR3 plus reference TRBV5-4 and TRBJ1-2, the full variable domain is ETGVTQSPTHLIKTRGQQVTLRCSSQSGHNTVSWYQQALGQGPQFIFQYYREEENGRGNFPPRFSGLQFPNYSSELNVNALELDDSALYLCASSLTGQPYGYTFGSGTRLTVV.

The chain couples TRBV5-6 to TRBJ1-2; 7 bases are shared with TRBD1. V was clipped by 1 base and J by 3 bases; unmatched bases: 6. The germline gives CDR1 SGHDT, CDR2 YYEEEE. The CDR3 length is 15 residues. For the CDR3, the DNA is TGTGCCAGCAGCTTGACAGGGGAGGGGGACTATGGCTACACCTTC. Translation: CASSLTGEGDYGYTF. Full variable domain (rest looked up from reference TRBV5-6 and TRBJ1-2): DAGVTQSPTHLIKTRGQQVTLRCSPKSGHDTVSWYQQALGQGPQFIFQYYEEEERQRGNFPDRFSGHQFPNYSSELNVNALLLGDSALYLCASSLTGEGDYGYTFGSGTRLTVV.

The rearrangement links TRBV19 to TRBJ2-1; the D is unclear. Trimming pared 5 bases from V and 0 bases from J, leaving 5 bases between. The CDR3 has 13 residues. The germline gives CDR1 LNHDA, CDR2 SQIVND (reference sequence). CDR3 coding DNA: TGTGCCAGTAGTCTTAGCTCCTACAATGAGCAGTTCTTC. It is translated as CASSLSSYNEQFF. The full variable domain, its missing parts supplied by reference TRBV19 and TRBJ2-1, is DGGITQSPKYLFRKEGQNVTLSCEQNLNHDAMYWYRQDPGQGLRLIYYSQIVNDFQKGDIAEGYSVSREKKESFPLTVTSAQKNPTAFYLCASSLSSYNEQFFGPGTRLTVL.

The chain uses TRBV5-1 and TRBJ1-2, with D possibly matching TRBD1 (5 bases). Germline V gives CDR1 SGHRS, CDR2 YFSETQ. V was trimmed by 0 bases and J by 2 bases, leaving 5 bases between them. This CDR3 is built from 13 residues. The CDR3 loop reads CASSLGGNYGYTF. CDR3 bases: TGCGCCAGCAGCTTGGGGGGGAACTATGGCTACACCTTC.